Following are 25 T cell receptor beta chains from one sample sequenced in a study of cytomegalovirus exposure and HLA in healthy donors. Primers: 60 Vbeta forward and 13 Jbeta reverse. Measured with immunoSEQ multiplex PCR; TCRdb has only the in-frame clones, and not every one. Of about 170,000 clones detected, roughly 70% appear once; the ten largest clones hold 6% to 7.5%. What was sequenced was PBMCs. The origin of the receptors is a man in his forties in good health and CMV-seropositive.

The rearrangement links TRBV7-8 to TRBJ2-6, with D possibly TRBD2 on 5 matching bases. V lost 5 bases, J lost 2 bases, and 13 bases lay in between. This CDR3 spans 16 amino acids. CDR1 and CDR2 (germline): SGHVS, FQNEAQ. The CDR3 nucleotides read TGTGCCAGCAGCCCCTTCGTCGGGGCTGGGGCCAACGTCCTGACTTTC. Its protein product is CASSPFVGAGANVLTF.

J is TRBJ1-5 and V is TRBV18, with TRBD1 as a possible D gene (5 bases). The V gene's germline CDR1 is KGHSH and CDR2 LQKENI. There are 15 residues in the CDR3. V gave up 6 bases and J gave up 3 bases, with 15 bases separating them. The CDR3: CASSKEGQFNQPQHF. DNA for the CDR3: TGTGCCAGCTCCAAGGAGGGGCAGTTCAATCAGCCCCAGCATTTT.

CDR3 sequence: CASSLGLAGARTGELFF. In DNA, the CDR3 is TGTGCCAGCAGCTTGGGACTAGCGGGGGCTAGGACCGGGGAGCTGTTTTTT. V usage is TRBV5-4 and J usage is TRBJ2-2; 12 nucleotides match TRBD2. This CDR3 has 17 amino acids. V was clipped by 0 bases and J by 5 bases; unmatched bases: 5. Germline loops: CDR1 SGHNT, CDR2 YYREEE (reference sequence).

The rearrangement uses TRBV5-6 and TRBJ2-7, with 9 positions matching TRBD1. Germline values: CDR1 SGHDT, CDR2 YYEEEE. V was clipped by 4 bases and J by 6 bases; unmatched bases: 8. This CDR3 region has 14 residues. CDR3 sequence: CASSPGTGTREQYF. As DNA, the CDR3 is TGTGCCAGCAGCCCCGGGACAGGGACTCGCGAGCAGTACTTC.

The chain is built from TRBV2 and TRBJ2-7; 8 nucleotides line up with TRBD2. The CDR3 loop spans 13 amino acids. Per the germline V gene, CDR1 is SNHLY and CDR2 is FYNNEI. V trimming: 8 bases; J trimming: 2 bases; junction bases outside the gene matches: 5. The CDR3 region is CASGRGAPYEQYF. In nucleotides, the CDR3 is TGTGCCAGCGGGCGGGGGGCGCCCTACGAGCAGTACTTC.

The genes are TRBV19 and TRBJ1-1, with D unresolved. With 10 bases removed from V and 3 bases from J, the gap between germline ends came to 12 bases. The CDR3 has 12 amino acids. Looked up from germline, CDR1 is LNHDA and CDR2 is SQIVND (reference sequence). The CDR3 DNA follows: TGTGCCACTATGGGCCTATACACTGAAGCTTTCTTT. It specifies CATMGLYTEAFF. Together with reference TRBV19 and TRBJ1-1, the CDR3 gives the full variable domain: DGGITQSPKYLFRKEGQNVTLSCEQNLNHDAMYWYRQDPGQGLRLIYYSQIVNDFQKGDIAEGYSVSREKKESFPLTVTSAQKNPTAFYLCATMGLYTEAFFGQGTRLTVV.

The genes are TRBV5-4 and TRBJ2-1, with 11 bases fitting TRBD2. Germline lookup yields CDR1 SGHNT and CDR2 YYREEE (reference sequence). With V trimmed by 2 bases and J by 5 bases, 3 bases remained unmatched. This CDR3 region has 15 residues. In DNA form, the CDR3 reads TGTGCCAGCAGCTTCCTTAGCGGGGGGGACAATGAGCAGTTCTTC. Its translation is CASSFLSGGDNEQFF.

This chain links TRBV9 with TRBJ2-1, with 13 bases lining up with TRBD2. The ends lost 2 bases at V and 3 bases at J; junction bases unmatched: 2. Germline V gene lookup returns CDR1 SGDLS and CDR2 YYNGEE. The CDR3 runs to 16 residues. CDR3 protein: CASSVGLAGDYNEQFF. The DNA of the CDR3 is TGTGCCAGCAGCGTTGGACTAGCGGGAGACTACAATGAGCAGTTCTTC.

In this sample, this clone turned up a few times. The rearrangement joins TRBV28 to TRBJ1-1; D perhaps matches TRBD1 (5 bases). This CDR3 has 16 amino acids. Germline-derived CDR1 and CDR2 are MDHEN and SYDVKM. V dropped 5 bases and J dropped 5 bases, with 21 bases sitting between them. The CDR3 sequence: CASSLLTQGMGTEAFF. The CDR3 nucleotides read TGTGCCAGCAGTCTCCTTACCCAGGGTATGGGAACTGAAGCTTTCTTT.

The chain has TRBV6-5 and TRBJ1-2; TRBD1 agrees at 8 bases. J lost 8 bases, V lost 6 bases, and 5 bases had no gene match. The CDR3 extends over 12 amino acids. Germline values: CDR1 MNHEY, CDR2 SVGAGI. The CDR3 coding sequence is TGTGCCAGCAGCGAACAGGGGGACGGCTACACCTTC. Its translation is CASSEQGDGYTF.

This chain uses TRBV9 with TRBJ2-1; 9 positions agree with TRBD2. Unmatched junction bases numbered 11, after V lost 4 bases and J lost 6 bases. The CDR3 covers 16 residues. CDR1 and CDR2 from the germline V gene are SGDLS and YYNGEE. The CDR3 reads CASSFQGGGGGNEQFF. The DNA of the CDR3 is TGTGCCAGCAGCTTTCAAGGGGGCGGGGGGGGCAATGAGCAGTTCTTC.

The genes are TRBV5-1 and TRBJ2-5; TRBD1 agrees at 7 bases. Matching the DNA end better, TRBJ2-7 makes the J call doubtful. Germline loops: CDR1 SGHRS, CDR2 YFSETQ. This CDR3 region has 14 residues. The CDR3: CASSTGQRSYEQYF. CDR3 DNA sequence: TGCGCCAGCAGCACGGGACAGAGATCCTACGAGCAGTACTTC.

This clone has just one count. The CDR3 loop is CSVDLGATGELFF. As DNA, the CDR3 is TGCAGCGTAGATCTTGGGGCTACCGGGGAGCTGTTTTTT. The chain employs TRBV29-1 and TRBJ2-2, with a possible D match to TRBD1 (5 bases). In germline, CDR1 is SQVTM, CDR2 ANQGSEA. With 6 bases removed from V and 5 bases from J, the gap between germline ends came to 13 bases. This CDR3 is 13 amino acids long.

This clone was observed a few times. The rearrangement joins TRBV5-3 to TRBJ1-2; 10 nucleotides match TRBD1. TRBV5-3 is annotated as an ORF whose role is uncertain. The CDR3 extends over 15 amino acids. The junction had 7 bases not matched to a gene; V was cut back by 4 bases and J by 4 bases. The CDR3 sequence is CARSPGQGWAYGYTF. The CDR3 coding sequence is TGTGCCAGAAGCCCGGGACAGGGGTGGGCCTATGGCTACACCTTC.

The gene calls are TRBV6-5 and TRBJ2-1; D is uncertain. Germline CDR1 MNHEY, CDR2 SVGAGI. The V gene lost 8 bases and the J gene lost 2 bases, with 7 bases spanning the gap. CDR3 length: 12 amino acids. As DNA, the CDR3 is TGTGCCAGCTCGAGCACCTACAATGAGCAGTTCTTC. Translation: CASSSTYNEQFF.

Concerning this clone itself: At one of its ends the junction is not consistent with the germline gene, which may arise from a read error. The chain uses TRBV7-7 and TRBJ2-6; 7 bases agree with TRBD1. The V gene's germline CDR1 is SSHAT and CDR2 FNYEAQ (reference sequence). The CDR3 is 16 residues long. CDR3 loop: CASSLGTAHGANVLTF. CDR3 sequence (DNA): TGTGCTAGCAGCTTAGGGACAGCGCATGGGGCCAACGTCCTGACTTTC.

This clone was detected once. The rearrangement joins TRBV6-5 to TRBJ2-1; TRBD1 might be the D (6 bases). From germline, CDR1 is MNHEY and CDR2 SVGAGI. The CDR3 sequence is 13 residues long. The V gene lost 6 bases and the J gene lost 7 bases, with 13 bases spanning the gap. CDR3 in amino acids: CASSPRGRNEQFF. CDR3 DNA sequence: TGTGCCAGCAGCCCCAGGGGCCGGAATGAGCAGTTCTTC.

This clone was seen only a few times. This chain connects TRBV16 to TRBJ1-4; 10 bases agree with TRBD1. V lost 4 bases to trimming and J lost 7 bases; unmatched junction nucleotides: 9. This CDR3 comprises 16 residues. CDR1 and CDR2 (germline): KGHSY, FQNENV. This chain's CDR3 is CASSPIPRDRGEKLFF. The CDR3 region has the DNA TGTGCCAGCAGCCCCATCCCCCGGGACAGGGGTGAAAAACTGTTTTTT.

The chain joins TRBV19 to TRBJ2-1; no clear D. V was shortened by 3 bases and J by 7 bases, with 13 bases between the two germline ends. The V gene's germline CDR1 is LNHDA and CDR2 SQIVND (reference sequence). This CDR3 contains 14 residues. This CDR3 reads CASSIGYSGNEQFF. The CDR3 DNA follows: TGTGCCAGTAGTATCGGTTACTCCGGGAATGAGCAGTTCTTC.

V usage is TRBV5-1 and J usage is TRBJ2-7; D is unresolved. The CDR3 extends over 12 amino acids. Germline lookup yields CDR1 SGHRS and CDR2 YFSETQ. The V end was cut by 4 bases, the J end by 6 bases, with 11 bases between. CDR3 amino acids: CASSPSHSEQYF. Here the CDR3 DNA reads TGCGCCAGCAGCCCTTCTCACTCCGAGCAGTACTTC.

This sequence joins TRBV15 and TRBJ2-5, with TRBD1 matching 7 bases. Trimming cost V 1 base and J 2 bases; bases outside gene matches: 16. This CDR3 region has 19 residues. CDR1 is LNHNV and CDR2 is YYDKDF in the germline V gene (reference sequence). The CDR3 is CATSRGEADRADPQETQYF. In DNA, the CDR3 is TGTGCCACCAGCAGAGGAGAGGCTGACAGGGCGGATCCTCAAGAGACCCAGTACTTC.

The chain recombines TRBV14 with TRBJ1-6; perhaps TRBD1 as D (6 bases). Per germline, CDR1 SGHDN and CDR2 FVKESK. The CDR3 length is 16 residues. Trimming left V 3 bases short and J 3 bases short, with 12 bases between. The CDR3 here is CASSHKQGNYNSPLHF. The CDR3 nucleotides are TGTGCCAGCAGCCATAAACAGGGAAACTATAATTCACCCCTCCACTTT.

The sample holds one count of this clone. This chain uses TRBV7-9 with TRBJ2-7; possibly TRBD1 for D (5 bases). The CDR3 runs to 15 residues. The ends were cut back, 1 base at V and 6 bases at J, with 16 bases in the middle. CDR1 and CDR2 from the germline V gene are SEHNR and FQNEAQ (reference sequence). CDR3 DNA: TGTGCCAGCAGCTTAGGGGAAGGGGCGTTGTCCGAGCAGTACTTC. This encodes CASSLGEGALSEQYF.

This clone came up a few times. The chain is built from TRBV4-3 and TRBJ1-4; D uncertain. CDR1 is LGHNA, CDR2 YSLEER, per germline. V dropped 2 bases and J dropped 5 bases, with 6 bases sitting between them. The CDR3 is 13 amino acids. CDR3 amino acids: CASSQQWNEKLFF. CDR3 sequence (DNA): TGCGCCAGCAGCCAACAGTGGAATGAAAAACTGTTTTTT.

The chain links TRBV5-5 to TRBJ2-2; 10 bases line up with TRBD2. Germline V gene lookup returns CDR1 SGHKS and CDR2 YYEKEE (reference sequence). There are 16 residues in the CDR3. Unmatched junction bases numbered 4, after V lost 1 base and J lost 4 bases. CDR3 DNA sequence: TGTGCCAGCAGCTTGCCTAGCGGGGGCCCCACCGGGGAGCTGTTTTTT. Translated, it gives CASSLPSGGPTGELFF.